This T cell receptor beta chain is drawn from a study of lymphopenia after photon versus proton radiotherapy (dated by TCRdb to the late 2010s). Describing the broader study: In patients with gastrointestinal tumors who developed high-grade lymphopenia, the study compared the immunological effects of photon radiation therapy with those of proton radiation therapy. The 15 to 25 patients in the cohort had gastrointestinal tumors, were treated with either photon or proton therapy, and subsequently developed lymphopenia. The goal of the study was to describe how the two radiation modalities differ in their effects on the immune system. What the authors observed across the whole study: Across the cohort, an inverse correlation was found between a larger post-nadir drop in TCR diversity and overall survival time among patients who died. The authors looked at the survival association only in patients who died, and they framed better survival with proton therapy as a possibility rather than a demonstrated result. During treatment, patients who received proton therapy stayed relatively stable, whereas patients who received photon therapy lost naive T cells and TCR diversity and gained effector/memory populations. After the lymphocyte count nadir, oligoclonal expansion, especially of CD8+ Temra cells, was observed in photon-treated repertoires, and the drop in diversity was driven by this expansion.

The library was built by means of the immunoSEQ multiplex PCR assay. Alongside multiparametric flow cytometry, deep sequencing of rearranged TCR beta loci was used to profile the T cell repertoires. The table was pulled from immuneACCESS by TCRdb, which kept in-frame rearrangements only. Such tables lose some clones; where checked, under half of the loss comes from unresolved V genes, and the rest has no known cause. Recorded for this sample are 68,000 or so clones; more than 75% of them occurred a single time. Together, the top ten hold about 3% of the sample. The germline ends are 13 bases apart after V is trimmed by 1 base and J by 1 base. For CDR1 and CDR2, the germline V gene (reference sequence) lists SGHAT and FQDESV. The CDR3 contains 16 residues, cysteine and phenylalanine counted. Of all the DNA, just the CDR3 is kept, 48 bases in frame from base 1. For this clone: The clone's antigen remains unknown. There are no base qualities to consult, and no much larger clone falls within one base.

This sequence originates from a woman in her seventies with pancreatic cancer. This receptor chain uses TRBV11-1 and TRBJ2-5, with the D segment identity uncertain. The sequenced sample was peripheral blood, obtained from a patient treated with photon-based radiotherapy. For the CDR3, the sequence is CASSLDRSQSQETQYF. In nucleotide form, the sequence is TGTGCCAGCAGCTTAGACCGGAGCCAGTCCCAAGAGACCCAGTACTTC. The variable domain in full, with residues beyond the CDR3 obtained from the reference TRBV11-1 and TRBJ2-5 genes, is EAEVAQSPRYKITEKSQAVAFWCDPISGHATLYWYRQILGQGPELLVQFQDESVVDDSQLPKDRFSAERLKGVDSTLKIQPAELGDSAMYLCASSLDRSQSQETQYFGPGTRLLVL.